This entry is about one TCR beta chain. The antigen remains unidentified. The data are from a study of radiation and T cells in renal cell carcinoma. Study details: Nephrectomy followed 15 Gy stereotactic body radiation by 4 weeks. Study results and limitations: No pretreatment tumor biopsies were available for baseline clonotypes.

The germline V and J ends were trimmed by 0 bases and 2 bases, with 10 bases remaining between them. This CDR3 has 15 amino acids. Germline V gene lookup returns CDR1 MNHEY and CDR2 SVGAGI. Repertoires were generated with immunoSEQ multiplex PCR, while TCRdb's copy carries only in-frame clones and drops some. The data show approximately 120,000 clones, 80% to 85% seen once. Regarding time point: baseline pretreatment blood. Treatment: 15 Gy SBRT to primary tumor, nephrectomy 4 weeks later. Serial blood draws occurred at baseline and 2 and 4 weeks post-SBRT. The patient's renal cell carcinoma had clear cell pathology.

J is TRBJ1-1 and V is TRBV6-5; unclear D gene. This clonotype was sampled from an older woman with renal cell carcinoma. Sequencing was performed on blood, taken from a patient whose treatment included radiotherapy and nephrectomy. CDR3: CASSYSRHHNTEAFF. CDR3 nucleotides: TGTGCCAGCAGTTACTCGAGACACCACAACACTGAAGCTTTCTTT.